The rows below give T cell receptor beta chains drawn from one sample of a study of response to subunit inactivated influenza vaccine. TCRdb independently ran MiXCR on the RT-PCR reads; one entry per CDR3 protein. Counted here are about 190,000 distinct CDR3 sequences, 13% to 15% occurring once; the ten biggest clones make up approximately 24%. The sample in question was CD8+ T cells sorted from PBMCs, obtained 4 to 6 days after vaccination. The receptors were gathered from a man aged 45-65 years who received an inactivated influenza vaccine. Both conserved end residues are part of each CDR3. D genes are given only for firm matches. Clone size is shown for a subset of rows, as once, few, many or a class of expanded clone.

>TRBD2|TRBV9|TRBJ2-5|few
TGTGCCAGCAGCCACGGGACTAGCGGGACAGAGACCCAGTACTTC
CASSHGTSGTETQYF
>-|TRBV3-1|TRBJ2-7|few
TGTGCCAGCAGCCAAGGGGAATCGCCCGAGCAGTACTTC
CASSQGESPEQYF
>-|TRBV30|TRBJ2-1|-
TGTGCCTGGAGTGTACATCTCGGCGGCCCTTACAATGAGCAGTTCTTC
CAWSVHLGGPYNEQFF
>-|TRBV15|TRBJ2-2|few
TGTGCCACCAGCAGAGCGCGGATCTCGAACACCGGGGAGCTGTTTTTT
CATSRARISNTGELFF
>-|TRBV11-2|TRBJ2-1|-
TGTGCCAGCAGCGCTACTATGAACAATGAGCAGTTCTTC
CASSATMNNEQFF
>TRBD2|TRBV7-8|TRBJ2-1|many
TGTGCCAGCTCATTGGGGGGGTCCTACAATGAGCAGTTCTTC
CASSLGGSYNEQFF
>TRBD2|TRBV4-1|TRBJ2-3|-
TGCGCCAGCAGCCAAGTGGCTAGCGGGAGTAATACGCAGTATTTT
CASSQVASGSNTQYF
>TRBD1|TRBV5-6|TRBJ2-7|few
TGTGCCAGCATTGGGCGGGACAGGGTGAACGAGCAGTACTTC
CASIGRDRVNEQYF
>TRBD2|TRBV18|TRBJ2-2|-
TGTGCCAGCTCACCAGCGGGAGGGGAAGGCACCGGGGAGCTGTTTTTT
CASSPAGGEGTGELFF
>-|TRBV29-1|TRBJ2-7|-
TGCAGCGTTGGTATAAGCCCCTACGAGCAGTACTTC
CSVGISPYEQYF
>-|TRBV12-3/TRBV12-4|TRBJ2-3|-
TGTGCCAGCAGTCCTAGTTCACGGGCAGATACGCAGTATTTT
CASSPSSRADTQYF
>-|TRBV5-1|TRBJ2-3|few
TGCGCCAGCAGCTTGGCTGGGACGGTCGTTAGCACAGATACGCAGTATTTT
CASSLAGTVVSTDTQYF
>TRBD2|TRBV29-1|TRBJ2-3|-
TGCAGCGTTGAAGGCCTTAGCGGGAGGGCCTTAGATACGCAGTATTTT
CSVEGLSGRALDTQYF
>-|TRBV24-1|TRBJ2-3|few
TGTGCCACCAGTGAGCCTGGACTACCAGATACGCAGTATTTT
CATSEPGLPDTQYF
>TRBD2|TRBV12-3/TRBV12-4|TRBJ2-7|few
TGTGCCAGCAGTCCCCTAGCGGGGTACGAGCAGTACTTC
CASSPLAGYEQYF
>TRBD1|TRBV5-6|TRBJ2-7|many
TGTGCCAGCAGCATAGGGACAGGGTCTTACGAGCAGTACTTC
CASSIGTGSYEQYF
>TRBD1|TRBV29-1|TRBJ1-1|few
TGCAGCGCCATAACCACAGGGGCGACTGAAGCTTTCTTT
CSAITTGATEAFF